This is a list of T cell receptor beta chains from one sample in a study of blood T cell repertoires in COVID-19. The repertoire was sequenced with immunoSEQ multiplex PCR; TCRdb's copy has only in-frame clones and lacks some. The sample has approximately 31,000 clones; just over 85% are singletons. The sample was peripheral blood. Receptors originate from a woman older than 75 with active or convalescent COVID-19. CDR3s leave out the opening cysteine and the closing phenylalanine or tryptophan. Each record gives: V gene, CDR3 protein.

TRBV3-1/TRBV3-2 | ASSLDPTGEQY
TRBV29-1 | SVLTGASQPQH
TRBV29-1 | SVDGGTGYT
TRBV24-1 | ATEQGNTQY
TRBV19 | ASSIKGGIYNEQF
TRBV27 | ASSFEGASTDTQY
TRBV5-5 | ASSLARGRIGEKLF
TRBV19 | ASRSGQGGSYNSPLH
TRBV9 | ASSVGPSPYEQY
TRBV19 | ASSGGGGMSSYEQY